A selection of T cell receptor beta chains follows, all from one sample in a study of neurological immune-mediated disorders. TCRdb called the 5' RACE reads again in MiXCR, with one record for every CDR3 protein. The profile shows about 19,000 distinct CDR3 sequences, 7% to 8.5% of them singletons. The sequencing sample was made of CD8+ T cells from blood. Receptors originate from a woman aged 25-40 years with HTLV-1-associated myelopathy (HAM/TSP). Each CDR3 is given with its conserved first and last residue. A D gene is named only where the DNA matches it firmly. Part of the rows lack a size; the others show once, few, many or a class for expanded clones.

j_call,clone_size,v_call,d_call,cdr3_nt,cdr3_aa
TRBJ1-2,many,TRBV6-5,NA,TGTGCCAGCAGTTACTATATGCTTCTGGACAGAAGAGGCTACACCTTC,CASSYYMLLDRRGYTF
TRBJ2-7,many,TRBV4-2,TRBD2,TGTGCCAGCAGCCAGGGAAGCGGGGATGGCGAGCAGTACTTC,CASSQGSGDGEQYF
TRBJ2-1,many,TRBV20-1,NA,TGCAGTGCTAGAGATAGTGCGGCGGCCAATGAGCAGTTCTTC,CSARDSAAANEQFF
TRBJ2-3,many,TRBV19,NA,TGTGCCAGTAGTATTGGGGCTAGCACAGATACGCAGTATTTT,CASSIGASTDTQYF
TRBJ1-2,NA,TRBV2,TRBD1,TGTGCCAGCATTGCAACCGGGACAGAGAGATATGGCTACAACTTC,CASIATGTERYGYNF
TRBJ2-3,NA,TRBV20-1,NA,TGCAGTTACCACGATCCAGGAGACGGGACAGATACGCAGTATTTT,CSYHDPGDGTDTQYF
TRBJ2-1,NA,TRBV20-1,TRBD2,TGCAGTGCTCAAAGCGGGGGTTCCGGTAATGAGCAGTTCTTC,CSAQSGGSGNEQFF
TRBJ2-3,many,TRBV4-2,NA,TGTGCCAGCAGCCAAGATAGCGGTCAGACCGATACGCAGTATTTT,CASSQDSGQTDTQYF
TRBJ2-2,many,TRBV4-1,NA,TGCGCCAGCAGCCAATGGGTGGGCGGGGAGCTGTTTTTT,CASSQWVGGELFF
TRBJ1-1,many,TRBV5-6,NA,TGTGCCAGCAGCTTGGGAGTTGAAGCTTTCTTT,CASSLGVEAFF
TRBJ1-1,many,TRBV29-1,TRBD1,TGCAGCGCCGAACCGGGACAGGGGAACACTGAAGCTTTCTTT,CSAEPGQGNTEAFF
TRBJ2-1,medium-sized,TRBV13,NA,TGTGCCAGCAGCCTAGGGGCAGGGTTGAACAATGAGCAGTTCTTC,CASSLGAGLNNEQFF
TRBJ2-7,many,TRBV20-1,NA,TGCAGTGCTAGGCCTTACGAGCGGTACGAGCAGTACTTC,CSARPYERYEQYF
TRBJ1-1,few,TRBV2,NA,TGTGCTCTAGGACAGACGAACACTGAAGCTTTCTTT,CALGQTNTEAFF
TRBJ1-1,NA,TRBV5-5,NA,TGTGCCAACAGCTTGCAGAATACTGAAGCTTTCTTT,CANSLQNTEAFF
TRBJ1-1,many,TRBV6-1,NA,TGTGCCAGCAGTGCGAACGACAGGCGACTAGACACTGAAGCTTTCTTT,CASSANDRRLDTEAFF
TRBJ2-2,many,TRBV24-1,NA,TGTGCCACCAGTGAAACGCAGGACACCGGGGAGCTGTTTTTT,CATSETQDTGELFF